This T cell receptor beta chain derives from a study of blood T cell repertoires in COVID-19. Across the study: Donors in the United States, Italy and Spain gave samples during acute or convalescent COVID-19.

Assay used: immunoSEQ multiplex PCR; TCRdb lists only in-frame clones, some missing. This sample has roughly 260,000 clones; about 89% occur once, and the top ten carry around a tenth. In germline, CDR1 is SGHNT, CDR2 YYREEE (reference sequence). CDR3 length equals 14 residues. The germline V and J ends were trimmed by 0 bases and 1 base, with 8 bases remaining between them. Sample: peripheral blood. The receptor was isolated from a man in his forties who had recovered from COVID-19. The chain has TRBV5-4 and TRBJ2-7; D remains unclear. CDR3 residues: CASSLGPSSYEQYF. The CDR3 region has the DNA TGTGCCAGCAGCTTGGGGCCTAGTTCCTACGAGCAGTACTTC. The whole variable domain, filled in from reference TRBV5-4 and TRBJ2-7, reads ETGVTQSPTHLIKTRGQQVTLRCSSQSGHNTVSWYQQALGQGPQFIFQYYREEENGRGNFPPRFSGLQFPNYSSELNVNALELDDSALYLCASSLGPSSYEQYFGPGTRLTVT.